Each of the 18 T cell receptor beta chains below was sequenced from the same sample in a study of T cell changes during pregnancy in multiple sclerosis. Here immunoSEQ multiplex PCR was the method, and the copy in TCRdb shows in-frame clones only, minus some. The table has under 120,000 clones, approximately 93% seen once. The input for sequencing was peripheral blood, taken after pregnancy. These TCRs come from a female donor with multiple sclerosis, enrolled in a pregnancy study.

This clone was seen once. The chain recombines TRBV19 with TRBJ1-3; unclear D gene. The CDR3 totals 15 residues. Germline V gene lookup returns CDR1 LNHDA and CDR2 SQIVND (reference sequence). V was trimmed by 5 bases and J by 4 bases, leaving 15 bases between them. Here the CDR3 DNA reads TGTGCCAGTAGTGTCCTCGGTCCATCAGGAAACACCATATATTTT. This codes for CASSVLGPSGNTIYF.

The chain uses TRBV19 and TRBJ2-6; D remains unclear. Germline CDR1 LNHDA, CDR2 SQIVND (reference sequence). V was cut by 3 bases and J by 2 bases, with 20 bases left in between. This CDR3 is built from 19 residues. The CDR3 bases are TGTGCCAGTAGTATGGTGGCCATAACAGTTCCTCCTGGGGCCAACGTCCTGACTTTC. Protein sequence: CASSMVAITVPPGANVLTF.

The chain recombines TRBV6-1 with TRBJ1-5; D ambiguous. Germline-derived CDR1 and CDR2 are MNHNS and SASEGT. The ends were cut back, 1 base at V and 6 bases at J, with 10 bases in the middle. The CDR3 contains 14 residues. CDR3 residues: CASSEGSVAQPQHF. CDR3 in DNA: TGTGCCAGCAGTGAAGGGTCAGTGGCTCAGCCCCAGCATTTT.

The chain couples TRBV19 to TRBJ2-7; possibly TRBD2 for D (6 bases). The V and J ends lost 4 bases and 0 bases respectively, with 22 bases between them. This CDR3 comprises 18 residues. Germline V gene lookup returns CDR1 LNHDA and CDR2 SQIVND (reference sequence). The CDR3 loop reads CASSTYPGSEGFSYEQYF. The CDR3 nucleotides read TGTGCCAGTAGTACCTACCCTGGGTCGGAGGGGTTCTCCTACGAGCAGTACTTC.

The CDR3 sequence: CASSKEEGAYGYTF. The CDR3 DNA follows: TGTGCCAGCAGCAAAGAGGAGGGAGCCTATGGCTACACCTTC. The chain uses TRBV21-1 and TRBJ1-2. TRBV21-1 constitutes a pseudogene. CDR3 length equals 14 residues.

This clone came up once. The genes are TRBV10-3 and TRBJ2-1; the match to TRBD2 covers 8 bases. This CDR3 has 13 residues. Germline CDR1 reads ENHRY; CDR2 reads SYGVKD. Trimming removed 5 bases from V and 3 bases from J; junction bases left unmatched: 0. This chain's CDR3 is CAISTSGYNEQFF. DNA for the CDR3: TGTGCCATCAGTACTAGCGGCTACAATGAGCAGTTCTTC.

The V call is TRBV19, the J call TRBJ1-4; 7 positions match TRBD1. This CDR3 has 13 amino acids. The J segment lost 7 bases and the V segment lost 6 bases, leaving 5 bases of the junction unmatched. The germline V gene encodes CDR1 LNHDA and CDR2 SQIVND (reference sequence). In DNA, the CDR3 is TGTGCCAGTAGGGGACAGAGCGGTGAAAAACTGTTTTTT. Protein product: CASRGQSGEKLFF.

This clone has more than one count but fewer than ten. The rearrangement uses TRBV9 and TRBJ1-6; no clear D. Germline values: CDR1 SGDLS, CDR2 YYNGEE. This CDR3 spans 14 amino acids. Trimming left V 0 bases short and J 7 bases short, with 8 bases between. The CDR3: CASSVGVENSPLHF. The CDR3 nucleotides read TGTGCCAGCAGCGTAGGGGTGGAGAATTCACCCCTCCACTTT.

The V call is TRBV5-6, the J call TRBJ1-5; perhaps TRBD1 as D (5 bases). The V end lost 4 bases, the J end lost 3 bases, and 20 bases lay between the germline ends. Germline CDR1 and CDR2: SGHDT and YYEEEE. CDR3 length: 17 residues. This CDR3 reads CASSPDGRGRINQPQHF. Here the CDR3 DNA reads TGTGCCAGCAGCCCCGATGGTAGGGGAAGGATCAATCAGCCCCAGCATTTT.

This clone appeared once. The rearrangement joins TRBV6-4 to TRBJ1-5, with D perhaps matching TRBD1 (6 bases). CDR1 and CDR2 from the germline V gene are MRHNA and SNTAGT. The germline V and J ends were trimmed by 2 bases and 4 bases, with 12 bases remaining between them. The CDR3 is made up of 15 amino acids. The CDR3 reads CASSDTAGTNQPQHF. DNA of the CDR3: TGTGCCAGCAGTGACACGGCAGGGACAAATCAGCCCCAGCATTTT.

The V and J genes are TRBV2 and TRBJ1-2; 12 bases fit TRBD1. Germline V lookup: CDR1 SNHLY, CDR2 FYNNEI. V was clipped by 8 bases and J by 1 base; unmatched bases: 2. The CDR3 length is 14 residues. This CDR3 reads CASRDRGRNYGYTF. The DNA of the CDR3 is TGTGCCAGCCGGGACAGGGGGCGTAACTATGGCTACACCTTC.

This sequence joins TRBV5-4 and TRBJ2-7; 9 bases are a match to TRBD1. Germline V lookup: CDR1 SGHNT, CDR2 YYREEE (reference sequence). The length of the CDR3 is 14 residues. V lost 5 bases and J lost 1; bases outside the gene matches: 4. In DNA, the CDR3 is TGTGCCAGCAGACGACAGGGGGAATCCTACGAGCAGTACTTC. This encodes CASRRQGESYEQYF.

The V and J genes are TRBV5-1 and TRBJ1-1; TRBD1 matches 8 bases. The length of the CDR3 is 18 residues. V trimming: 0 bases; J trimming: 1 base; junction bases outside the gene matches: 11. The germline CDR1 and CDR2 sequences are SGHRS and YFSETQ. The CDR3 loop reads CASSLVSARTGKNTEAFF. DNA of the CDR3: TGCGCCAGCAGCTTGGTTTCGGCTCGGACAGGGAAGAACACTGAAGCTTTCTTT.

The chain uses TRBV2 and TRBJ2-6, with 7 bases aligning to TRBD1. There are 15 residues in the CDR3. Trimming cost V 7 bases and J 1 base; bases outside gene matches: 4. Per the germline V gene, CDR1 is SNHLY and CDR2 is FYNNEI. CDR3 bases: TGTGCCAGCAAGACAGGGTTGTCTGGGGCCAACGTCCTGACTTTC. Its translation: CASKTGLSGANVLTF. Full variable domain (missing parts from reference TRBV2 and TRBJ2-6): EPEVTQTPSHQVTQMGQEVILRCVPISNHLYFYWYRQILGQKVEFLVSFYNNEISEKSEIFDDQFSVERPDGSNFTLKIRSTKLEDSAMYFCASKTGLSGANVLTFGAGSRLTVL.

This clone is a singleton in its sample. The chain joins TRBV2 to TRBJ2-1; 9 bases fit TRBD1. The germline V gene encodes CDR1 SNHLY and CDR2 FYNNEI. The junction had 1 base not matched to a gene; V was cut back by 6 bases and J by 4 bases. The CDR3 is made up of 13 amino acids. CDR3 protein: CASRDRGYNEQFF. CDR3 sequence (DNA): TGTGCCAGCAGGGACAGGGGTTACAATGAGCAGTTCTTC. The whole variable domain, filled in from reference TRBV2 and TRBJ2-1, reads EPEVTQTPSHQVTQMGQEVILRCVPISNHLYFYWYRQILGQKVEFLVSFYNNEISEKSEIFDDQFSVERPDGSNFTLKIRSTKLEDSAMYFCASRDRGYNEQFFGPGTRLTVL.

This clone showed up just a few times. The gene calls are TRBV2 and TRBJ1-2, with 7 positions matching TRBD1. The germline V gene encodes CDR1 SNHLY and CDR2 FYNNEI. The CDR3 totals 15 residues. J was trimmed by 3 bases and V by 0 bases; bases with no gene match: 4. CDR3 DNA sequence: TGTGCCAGCAGTGAAGCACAGGGGTTTTACTATGGCTACACCTTC. This encodes CASSEAQGFYYGYTF.

This clone was detected once. V usage is TRBV12-5 and J usage is TRBJ1-2, with 7 bases identical to TRBD1. Looked up from germline, CDR1 is LGHNT and CDR2 is FRNRAP. This CDR3 spans 19 amino acids. The junction had 18 bases not matched to a gene; V was cut back by 5 bases and J by 0 bases. CDR3 protein: CASGTNTPQGEVANYGYTF. The CDR3 DNA sequence: TGTGCTAGTGGTACGAACACCCCTCAGGGGGAGGTCGCTAACTATGGCTACACCTTC.

The rearrangement joins TRBV13 to TRBJ2-5, with 9 bases that match TRBD2. CDR1 and CDR2 (germline): PRHDT, FYEKMQ (reference sequence). Trimming took 5 bases from V and 7 from J; bases not matched to a gene: 14. The CDR3 contains 16 residues. The chain's CDR3 is CASSLTTGTSMGTQYF. As DNA, the CDR3 is TGTGCCAGCAGCCTAACTACCGGGACTAGCATGGGGACCCAGTACTTC.